These 15 T cell receptor beta chains were all obtained from the same sample, sequenced in a study of T cell responses to AZD1222 COVID-19 vaccine. Using immunoSEQ multiplex PCR, the repertoire was profiled, and TCRdb retains in-frame clones only, with some absent. The profile shows some 100,000 clones, around 93% of them singletons. The specimen was peripheral blood, collected on day 0 of AZD1222 vaccination. Receptors originate from an adult in good health.

This clone was observed a handful of times. The chain recombines TRBV5-4 with TRBJ1-2, with a weak D call TRBD1 (5 bases). V was shortened by 3 bases and J by 5 bases, with 14 bases between the two germline ends. This CDR3 contains 14 residues. Germline CDR1 and CDR2: SGHNT and YYREEE (reference sequence). CDR3 coding DNA: TGTGCCAGCAGCTGGGGGTTGCAGGAGTATGGCTACACCTTC. Translated: CASSWGLQEYGYTF.

The chain uses TRBV19 and TRBJ1-2; 10 bases agree with TRBD1. V lost 5 bases, J lost 4 bases, and 13 bases stayed unmatched. The CDR3 has 17 amino acids. Germline CDR1 LNHDA, CDR2 SQIVND (reference sequence). CDR3: CASSVGTGVSIGYGYTF. In DNA, the CDR3 is TGTGCCAGTAGTGTCGGGACAGGGGTTAGTATTGGCTATGGCTACACCTTC.

V and J are TRBV5-6 and TRBJ1-6; TRBD1 matches 10 bases. The CDR3 extends over 16 amino acids. From germline, CDR1 is SGHDT and CDR2 YYEEEE. V lost 0 bases, J lost 10 bases, and 7 bases stayed unmatched. CDR3 residues: CASSLGDRGRGSPLHF. DNA of the CDR3: TGTGCCAGCAGCTTGGGGGACAGGGGAAGAGGATCACCCCTCCACTTT.

The chain couples TRBV27 to TRBJ1-1, with D perhaps TRBD1 (6 bases). This CDR3 spans 14 amino acids. The V end was cut by 2 bases, the J end by 1 base, with 8 bases between. From germline, CDR1 is MNHEY and CDR2 SMNVEV (reference sequence). The CDR3 reads CASSLGGPNTEAFF. For the CDR3, the DNA is TGTGCCAGCAGTTTAGGGGGCCCGAACACTGAAGCTTTCTTT.

This chain links TRBV21-1 with TRBJ2-1; the D call in the table, TRBD2, was not verified against the DNA. TRBV21-1 is described as a pseudogene. The CDR3 spans 16 residues. CDR3 sequence (DNA): TGTGCCAGCAGCATTAGGGTGAGGGGAGGGTACAATGAGCAGTTCTTC. Protein: CASSIRVRGGYNEQFF.

The J gene is TRBJ1-2, the V gene TRBV18; D gene uncertain. The ends were cut back, 5 bases at V and 8 bases at J, with 9 bases in the middle. Germline V CDR1 and CDR2: KGHSH, LQKENI. This CDR3 spans 11 amino acids. CDR3: CASSSRWGYTF. As DNA, the CDR3 is TGTGCCAGCTCATCCCGCTGGGGCTACACCTTC.

This chain links TRBV18 with TRBJ2-1; the D is unclear. CDR3 length: 12 residues. Germline values: CDR1 KGHSH, CDR2 LQKENI. V shed 3 bases and J shed 15 bases, with 15 bases lying between them. The CDR3 nucleotides read TGTGCCAGCTCACCTCCAGCTACGGACCTGTTCTTC. As protein: CASSPPATDLFF.

Here the CDR3 reads CASSPGLAVEETQYF. The CDR3 DNA sequence: TGCGCCAGCAGCCCGGGACTAGCGGTCGAAGAGACCCAGTACTTC. The genes are TRBV5-1 and TRBJ2-5; 11 bases are shared with TRBD2. Germline V gene lookup returns CDR1 SGHRS and CDR2 YFSETQ. CDR3 size: 15 residues. V shed 4 bases, J shed 3 bases, and the junction held 5 bases outside the gene matches.

The V and J genes are TRBV18 and TRBJ1-1, with TRBD1 as a possible D gene (5 bases). Trimming removed 0 bases from V and 10 bases from J, with 12 bases in between. From germline, CDR1 is KGHSH and CDR2 LQKENI. The CDR3 is 13 amino acids. The CDR3 protein is CASSPPLGVGAFF. The DNA of the CDR3 is TGTGCCAGCTCACCACCGTTGGGGGTGGGAGCTTTCTTT.

The chain couples TRBV10-3 to TRBJ2-5; D might be TRBD2 (7 bases). This CDR3 spans 14 amino acids. The V end was cut by 10 bases, the J end by 3 bases, with 18 bases between. CDR1 is ENHRY, CDR2 SYGVKD, per germline. For the CDR3, the DNA is TGTGCCAGCATGGGGGGGCTAAGGGAAGAGACCCAGTACTTC. The encoded protein is CASMGGLREETQYF.

The J gene is TRBJ1-2, the V gene TRBV4-1, with D possibly being TRBD1 (6 bases). Trimming shortened V by 3 bases and J by 5 bases, and 10 bases separated the two germline ends. The CDR3 contains 13 residues. In germline, CDR1 is MGHRA, CDR2 YSYEKL. The CDR3 DNA reads as TGCGCCAGCAGCCAGGATGGACAGTATGGCTACACCTTC. Amino acids: CASSQDGQYGYTF.

CDR3 amino acids: CASSTNGEGHTDTQYF. For the CDR3, the DNA is TGTGCCAGCAGCACGAACGGAGAGGGCCACACAGATACGCAGTATTTT. The chain carries TRBV5-6 and TRBJ2-3; D is perhaps TRBD2 (5 bases). Deletions cut 4 bases from V and 2 bases from J, with 17 bases between. CDR1 is SGHDT, CDR2 YYEEEE, per germline. The CDR3 extends over 16 amino acids.

V and J are TRBV7-9 and TRBJ1-1; unclear D gene. Germline CDR1 SEHNR, CDR2 FQNEAQ (reference sequence). V lost 5 bases, J lost 6 bases, and 13 bases lay in between. The CDR3 runs to 13 residues. The CDR3 sequence is CASSPAGWSEAFF. The CDR3 DNA follows: TGTGCCAGCAGCCCAGCAGGCTGGTCTGAAGCTTTCTTT.

This chain connects TRBV9 to TRBJ1-5; the D is unclear. Trimming took off 2 bases at V and 2 bases at J, with 11 bases between the two ends. Germline CDR1 reads SGDLS; CDR2 reads YYNGEE. The CDR3 extends over 15 amino acids. The CDR3 DNA sequence: TGTGCCAGCAGCGTCGGGGTCTCGGGCAATCAGCCCCAGCATTTT. This encodes CASSVGVSGNQPQHF.

The chain carries TRBV4-1 and TRBJ2-5; D unclear. CDR3 length: 13 residues. CDR1 and CDR2 (germline): MGHRA, YSYEKL. Trimming took off 4 bases at V and 5 bases at J, with 11 bases between the two ends. As DNA, the CDR3 is TGCGCCAGCAGCCTTTTGGGTGGGGAGACCCAGTACTTC. Its translation is CASSLLGGETQYF.